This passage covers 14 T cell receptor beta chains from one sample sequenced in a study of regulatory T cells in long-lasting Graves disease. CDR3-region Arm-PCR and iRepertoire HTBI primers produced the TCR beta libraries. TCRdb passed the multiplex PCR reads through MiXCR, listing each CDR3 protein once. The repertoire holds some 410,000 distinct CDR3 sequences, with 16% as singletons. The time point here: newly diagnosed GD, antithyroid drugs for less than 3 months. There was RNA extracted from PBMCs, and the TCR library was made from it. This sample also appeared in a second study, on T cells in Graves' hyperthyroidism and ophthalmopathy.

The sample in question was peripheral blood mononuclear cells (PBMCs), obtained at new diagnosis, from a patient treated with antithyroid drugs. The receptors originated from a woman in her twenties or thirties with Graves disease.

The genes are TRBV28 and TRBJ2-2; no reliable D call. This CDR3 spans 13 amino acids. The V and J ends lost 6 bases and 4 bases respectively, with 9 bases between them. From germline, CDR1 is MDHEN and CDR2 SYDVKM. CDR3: CASSPQTTGELFF. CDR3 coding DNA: TGTGCCAGCAGCCCACAGACCACCGGGGAGCTGTTTTTT.

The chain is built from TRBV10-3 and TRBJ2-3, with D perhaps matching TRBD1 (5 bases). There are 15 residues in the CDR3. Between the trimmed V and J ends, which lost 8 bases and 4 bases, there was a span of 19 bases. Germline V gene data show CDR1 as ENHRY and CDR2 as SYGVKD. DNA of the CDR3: TGTGCCATCGGCAGGGATCCGGGTGTAGCAGATACGCAGTATTTT. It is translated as CAIGRDPGVADTQYF.

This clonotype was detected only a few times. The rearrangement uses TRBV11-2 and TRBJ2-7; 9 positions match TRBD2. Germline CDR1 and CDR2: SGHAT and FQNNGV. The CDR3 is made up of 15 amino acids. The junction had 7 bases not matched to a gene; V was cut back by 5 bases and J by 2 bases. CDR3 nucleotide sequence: TGTGCCAGCAGCCCGCAGGCGGGAGGGGCCTACGAGCAGTACTTC. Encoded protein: CASSPQAGGAYEQYF. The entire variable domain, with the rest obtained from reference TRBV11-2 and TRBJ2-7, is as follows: EAGVAQSPRYKIIEKRQSVAFWCNPISGHATLYWYQQILGQGPKLLIQFQNNGVVDDSQLPKDRFSAERLKGVDSTLKIQPAKLEDSAVYLCASSPQAGGAYEQYFGPGTRLTVT.

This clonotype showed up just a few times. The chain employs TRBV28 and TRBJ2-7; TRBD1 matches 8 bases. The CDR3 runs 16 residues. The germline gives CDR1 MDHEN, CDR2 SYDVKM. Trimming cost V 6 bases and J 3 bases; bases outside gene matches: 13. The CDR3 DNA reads TGTGCCAGCAGGCAAAGACCGGGACAGGTCGTCTACGAGCAGTACTTC. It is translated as CASRQRPGQVVYEQYF. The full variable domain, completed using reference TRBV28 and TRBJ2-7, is DVKVTQSSRYLVKRTGEKVFLECVQDMDHENMFWYRQDPGLGLRLIYFSYDVKMKEKGDIPEGYSVSREKKERFSLILESASTNQTSMYLCASRQRPGQVVYEQYFGPGTRLTVT.

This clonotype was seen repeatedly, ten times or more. The CDR3 sequence is CASSVSNEEGATEAFF. DNA of the CDR3: TGTGCCAGCAGCGTGTCGAACGAGGAGGGTGCGACTGAAGCTTTCTTT. The genes are TRBV9 and TRBJ1-1; D unclear. This CDR3 spans 16 amino acids. CDR1 and CDR2 (germline): SGDLS, YYNGEE. The V end was cut by 2 bases, the J end by 5 bases, with 19 bases between.

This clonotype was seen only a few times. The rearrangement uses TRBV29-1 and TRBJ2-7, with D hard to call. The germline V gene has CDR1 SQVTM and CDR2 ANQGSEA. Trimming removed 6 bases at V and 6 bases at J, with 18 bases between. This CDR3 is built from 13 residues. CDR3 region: CSVGSADICEQYF. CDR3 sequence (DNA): TGCAGCGTGGGGTCGGCCGACATTTGCGAGCAGTACTTC.

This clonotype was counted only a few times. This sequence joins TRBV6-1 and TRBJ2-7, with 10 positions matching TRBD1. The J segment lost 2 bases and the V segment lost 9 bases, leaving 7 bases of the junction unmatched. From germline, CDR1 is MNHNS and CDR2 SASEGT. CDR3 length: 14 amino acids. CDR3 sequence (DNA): TGTGCCAGTGGACAGGGGGTTCGAACCTACGAGCAGTACTTC. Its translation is CASGQGVRTYEQYF.

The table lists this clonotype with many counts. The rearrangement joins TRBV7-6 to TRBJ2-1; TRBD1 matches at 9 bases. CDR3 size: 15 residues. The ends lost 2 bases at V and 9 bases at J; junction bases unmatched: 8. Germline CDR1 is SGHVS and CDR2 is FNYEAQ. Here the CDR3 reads CASSLTGTGSSEQFF. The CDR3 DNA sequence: TGTGCCAGCAGCTTAACGGGGACAGGGTCAAGTGAGCAGTTCTTC. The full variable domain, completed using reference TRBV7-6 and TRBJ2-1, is GAGVSQSPRYKVTKRGQDVALRCDPISGHVSLYWYRQALGQGPEFLTYFNYEAQQDKSGLPNDRFSAERPEGSISTLTIQRTEQRDSAMYRCASSLTGTGSSEQFFGPGTRLTVL.

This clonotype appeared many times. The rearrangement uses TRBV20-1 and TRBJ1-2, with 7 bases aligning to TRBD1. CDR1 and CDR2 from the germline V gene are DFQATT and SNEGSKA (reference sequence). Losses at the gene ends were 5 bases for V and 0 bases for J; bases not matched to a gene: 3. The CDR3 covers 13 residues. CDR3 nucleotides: TGCAGTGCTGGGGGACAGACTAACTATGGCTACACCTTC. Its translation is CSAGGQTNYGYTF.

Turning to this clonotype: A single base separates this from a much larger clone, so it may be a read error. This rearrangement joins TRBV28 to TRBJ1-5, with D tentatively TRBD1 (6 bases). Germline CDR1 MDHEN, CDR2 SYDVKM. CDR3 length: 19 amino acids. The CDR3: CASRGLPGARSIVDQPLHF. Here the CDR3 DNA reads TGTGCCAGCAGGGGTCTCCCGGGGGCGCGTTCTATCGTCGATCAGCCCCTGCATTTT.

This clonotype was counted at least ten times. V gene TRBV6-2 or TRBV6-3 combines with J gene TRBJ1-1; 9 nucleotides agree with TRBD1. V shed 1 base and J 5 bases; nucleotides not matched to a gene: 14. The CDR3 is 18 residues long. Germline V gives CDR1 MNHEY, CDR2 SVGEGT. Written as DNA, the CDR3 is TGTGCCAGCAGTTACTTTCCGGACAGGGGAATATTTTTTACTGAAGCTTTCTTT. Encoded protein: CASSYFPDRGIFFTEAFF.

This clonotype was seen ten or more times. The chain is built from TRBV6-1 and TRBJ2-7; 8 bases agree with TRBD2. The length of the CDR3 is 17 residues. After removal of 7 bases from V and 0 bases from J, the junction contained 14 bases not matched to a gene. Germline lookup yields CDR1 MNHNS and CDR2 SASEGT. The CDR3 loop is CASIGLSLAASSYEQYF. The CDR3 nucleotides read TGTGCCAGCATCGGGCTCTCACTAGCGGCGAGCTCCTACGAGCAGTACTTC.

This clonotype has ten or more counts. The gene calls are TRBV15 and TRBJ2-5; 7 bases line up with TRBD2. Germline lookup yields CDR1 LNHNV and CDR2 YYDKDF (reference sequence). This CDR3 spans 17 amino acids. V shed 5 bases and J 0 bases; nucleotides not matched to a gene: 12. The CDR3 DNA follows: TGTGCCACCAGCCGAAACACCCAGCGGGGCTACCAAGAGACCCAGTACTTC. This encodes CATSRNTQRGYQETQYF. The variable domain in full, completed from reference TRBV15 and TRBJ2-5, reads DAMVIQNPRYQVTQFGKPVTLSCSQTLNHNVMYWYQQKSSQAPKLLFHYYDKDFNNEADTPDNFQSRRPNTSFCFLDIRSPGLGDTAMYLCATSRNTQRGYQETQYFGPGTRLLVL.

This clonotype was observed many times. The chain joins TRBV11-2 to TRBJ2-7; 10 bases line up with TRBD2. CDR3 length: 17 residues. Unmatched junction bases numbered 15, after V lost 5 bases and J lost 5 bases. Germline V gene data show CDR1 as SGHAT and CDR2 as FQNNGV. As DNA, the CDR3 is TGTGCCAGCAGCCCCGGAGGTAGCGGGAGGCGTCTTGACGAGCAGTACTTC. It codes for CASSPGGSGRRLDEQYF. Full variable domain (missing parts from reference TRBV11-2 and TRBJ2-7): EAGVAQSPRYKIIEKRQSVAFWCNPISGHATLYWYQQILGQGPKLLIQFQNNGVVDDSQLPKDRFSAERLKGVDSTLKIQPAKLEDSAVYLCASSPGGSGRRLDEQYFGPGTRLTVT.